Listed here are 8 T cell receptor beta chains from one sample, sequenced in a study of tumor-infiltrating lymphocytes in primary liver carcinoma. A constant-region primer served to make TCR beta cDNA from roughly 500 ng total RNA. Each TCR beta library was derived from three nested multiplex PCR rounds that employed slightly modified ARM-PCR. TRBV1-TRBV30 forward primers paired with a C-beta reverse primer were used in the first two PCR rounds, which ran roughly 9 cycles each. In TCRdb, the multiplex PCR reads were re-called with MiXCR into one record per CDR3 protein. The table includes approximately 340,000 distinct CDR3 sequences, about 65% detected once. Germline DNA was also extracted, while the blood RNA originated from unsorted whole blood. Sequenced sample: peripheral blood. Receptors originate from a man aged 35 to 55 with primary liver carcinoma and hepatitis B virus infection.

This chain links TRBV28 with TRBJ2-7, with D hard to call. This CDR3 spans 12 amino acids. V dropped 2 bases and J dropped 5 bases, with 7 bases sitting between them. Germline lookup yields CDR1 MDHEN and CDR2 SYDVKM. Here the CDR3 reads CASSLQRDEQYF. Here the CDR3 DNA reads TGTGCCAGCAGTTTACAACGGGACGAGCAGTACTTC.

Comment on this clonotype: One end of the junction fails to match germline, which may point to a read error. V and J are TRBV10-3 and TRBJ2-2, with D tentatively TRBD2 (5 bases). The CDR3 has 13 amino acids. The germline CDR1 and CDR2 sequences are ENHRY and SYGVKD. DNA of the CDR3: TGTGCCATCAGGGACGGCCTCACCGGGGAGCTATTTTTT. Encoded protein: CAIRDGLTGELFF.

The chain is built from TRBV24-1 and TRBJ2-5; TRBD2 agrees at 14 bases. Germline lookup yields CDR1 KGHDR and CDR2 SFDVKD. After removal of 2 bases from V and 4 bases from J, the junction contained 2 bases not matched to a gene. The CDR3 totals 16 residues. The CDR3 sequence is CATSDSGLAGGETQYF. In DNA, the CDR3 is TGTGCCACCAGTGATTCCGGACTAGCGGGAGGAGAGACCCAGTACTTC.

This clonotype was found a few times. The genes are TRBV6-2 or TRBV6-3 and TRBJ2-7, with D tentatively TRBD2 (6 bases). The germline CDR1 and CDR2 sequences are MNHEY and SVGEGT. Trimming took off 4 bases at V and 6 bases at J, with 10 bases between the two ends. CDR3 size: 12 residues. The CDR3 loop reads CASSLGGFEQYF. DNA for the CDR3: TGTGCCAGCAGTTTGGGAGGCTTCGAGCAGTACTTC.

About this clonotype itself: This likely comes from a read error, as the CDR3 has no conserved phenylalanine or tryptophan at its end. The chain links TRBV11-2 to TRBJ2-5, with 9 nucleotides matching TRBD2. Germline V lookup: CDR1 SGHAT, CDR2 FQNNGV. The length of the CDR3 is 15 residues. The CDR3 spells CASRYGTSPQETQYL. The DNA of the CDR3 is TGTGCAAGCAGATATGGGACTAGCCCTCAAGAGACCCAGTACCTC.

In the case of this clonotype: A much larger clone is a single base away; this may be a read error. The chain joins TRBV5-5 to TRBJ1-5; perhaps TRBD1 as D (5 bases). V dropped 4 bases and J dropped 0 bases, with 11 bases sitting between them. CDR1 is SGHKS and CDR2 is YYEKEE in the germline V gene (reference sequence). The length of the CDR3 is 15 residues. Written as DNA, the CDR3 is TGTGCCAGCAGCATGACAGTATATAGCAATCAGCCCCAGCATTTT. It is translated as CASSMTVYSNQPQHF.

On this clonotype itself: This could be a read error, since a much larger clone is one nucleotide away. The J gene is TRBJ1-2, the V gene TRBV6-5, with 9 bases identical to TRBD1. This CDR3 region has 16 residues. Germline assignment: CDR1 MNHEY and CDR2 SVGAGI. The CDR3 DNA follows: TGTGCCAGCAGTTACCTCTCACAGGGGGCAGGCTATGGCTGCACCTTC. It yields the protein CASSYLSQGAGYGCTF.

About this clonotype: This may come from a read error, since a much larger clone is one base off. The gene calls are TRBV30 and TRBJ2-1; weak D call: TRBD2 (5 bases). Per germline, CDR1 GTSNPN and CDR2 SVGIG (reference sequence). This CDR3 region has 14 residues. The CDR3 DNA reads as TGTGCCTCCCTTAGAGGGAGCTCCTACAATGAGCAGCTCTTC. Translating gives CASLRGSSYNEQLF. Filled out from reference TRBV30 and TRBJ2-1, the complete variable domain reads SQTIHQWPATLVQPVGSPLSLECTVEGTSNPNLYWYRQAAGRGLQLLFYSVGIGQISSEVPQNLSASRPQDRQFILSSKKLLLSDSGFYLCASLRGSSYNEQLFGPGTRLTVL.